The 4 T cell receptor beta chains listed next were all sequenced from one sample in a study of T cells in localized non-small cell lung cancer. Only in-frame clones appear in the TCRdb table, and some are missing; sequencing was by immunoSEQ multiplex PCR. Found here are 18,000 or so clones, roughly four fifths of them singletons; the top ten hold roughly 25%. Sequencing used peripheral blood, obtained before any cancer treatment. The receptor set was obtained from a female donor over 55 with stage I lung adenocarcinoma.

This clone was counted between two and nine times. The rearrangement links TRBV2 to TRBJ2-7, with 7 bases fitting TRBD2. Per the germline V gene, CDR1 is SNHLY and CDR2 is FYNNEI. V lost 8 bases and J lost 2; bases outside the gene matches: 18. The CDR3 runs 17 residues. CDR3 in amino acids: CASFGSGSLGTTYEQYF. The CDR3 DNA reads as TGTGCCAGCTTTGGTAGCGGGTCGCTCGGAACCACCTACGAGCAGTACTTC.

The rearrangement links TRBV30 to TRBJ2-5, with TRBD1 matching 7 bases. Germline V lookup: CDR1 GTSNPN, CDR2 SVGIG (reference sequence). The V segment lost 0 bases and the J segment 4 bases; nucleotides outside the gene matches: 5. The CDR3 extends over 14 amino acids. The CDR3 spells CAWSVKDRRETQYF. DNA for the CDR3: TGTGCCTGGAGTGTAAAGGACAGGAGAGAGACCCAGTACTTC.

V is TRBV6-6 and J is TRBJ1-2, with a possible D match to TRBD1 (6 bases). The CDR3 sequence is 12 residues long. Germline assignment: CDR1 MNHNY and CDR2 SVGAGI (reference sequence). Trimming shortened V by 6 bases and J by 4 bases, and 9 bases separated the two germline ends. The CDR3: CASRDSSYGYTF. The CDR3, as DNA: TGTGCCAGCAGGGACAGTTCCTATGGCTACACCTTC.

The chain is built from TRBV7-2 and TRBJ2-7; tentatively, D is TRBD1 (5 bases). Germline V gene sequence: CDR1 SGHTA, CDR2 FQGNSA. The CDR3 sequence is 14 residues long. V was shortened by 5 bases and J by 1 base, with 12 bases between the two germline ends. CDR3 residues: CASSPPRGSYEQYF. The CDR3 bases are TGTGCCAGCAGCCCCCCAAGGGGATCCTACGAGCAGTACTTC.